The entry below describes one T cell receptor (beta chain). This sample is part of a study of blood T cell repertoires in COVID-19. Overall study context: From T cells, B-cell-depleted T cells, or PBMCs came the material, which was cDNA or gDNA.

Method: immunoSEQ multiplex PCR; TCRdb's copy keeps in-frame clones and lacks some. Of about 380,000 clones listed, around 90% were seen once; the top ten hold 5% to 8.5%. This CDR3 is built from 15 residues. The chain links TRBV21-1 to TRBJ2-7; the DNA was not used to check the table's D call, TRBD2. TRBV21-1 is a listed pseudogene. The TCR comes from a man younger than 35 with active or convalescent COVID-19. Sequenced: peripheral blood. In nucleotides, the CDR3 is TGTGCCAGCAGCAAAATCTCTAGCGTGAGCTACGAGCAGTACTTC. Its protein product is CASSKISSVSYEQYF.